The clone carrying this TCR beta chain has ten or more counts. The entry originates in a study of T cells in Graves' hyperthyroidism and ophthalmopathy. Researchers amplified the TCR beta CDR3 regions from RNA transcripts. With the HTBI primer set, the TCR CDR3 went through a first round of RT-PCR. MiXCR was run by TCRdb on the multiplex PCR reads, yielding one entry per CDR3 protein. The profile covers roughly 110,000 distinct CDR3 sequences, with 16% appearing a single time and 40% to 50% taken by the ten largest. The V and J ends lost 2 bases and 3 bases respectively, with 5 bases between them. The germline V gene encodes CDR1 SGHRS and CDR2 YFSETQ. The CDR3 has 12 residues.

Sequenced sample: blood. The clonotype originates from a woman in her forties or fifties with Graves' hyperthyroidism. The gene calls are TRBV5-1 and TRBJ2-5; D uncertain. CDR3: CASSFAEETQYF. CDR3 in DNA: TGCGCCAGCAGCTTCGCAGAAGAGACCCAGTACTTC.